Sequencing of this T cell receptor beta chain was carried out in a study of human T cells and chemical hapten exposure. The time point: patch test 1, 2 weeks after DPC sensitization. The treatment denotes: therapeutic diphenylcyclopropenone sensitization with weekly scalp DPC. The CDR3 contains 15 residues. The ends were cut back, 6 bases at V and 3 bases at J, with 14 bases in the middle. The V gene's germline CDR1 is MDHEN and CDR2 SYDVKM. One entry per CDR3 protein results from TCRdb running MiXCR on the RACE reads. The profile shows 150,000 to 200,000 distinct CDR3 sequences, roughly 15% of them singletons.

This receptor was taken from a woman aged 30 to 39 with alopecia areata. Some clones in this sample may be carry-over from other donors' samples. The chain combines TRBV28 with TRBJ2-2; D is perhaps TRBD2 (7 bases). Sequenced here: whole blood, sampled in connection with sensitization to the hapten diphenylcyclopropenone (DPC). The CDR3 reads CASSLLGGDTGELFF. The CDR3 DNA reads TGTGCCAGCAGCCTACTAGGGGGGGACACCGGGGAGCTGTTTTTT.